This T cell receptor (beta chain) came from a study of T cell responses to AZD1222 COVID-19 vaccine. After removal of 0 bases from V and 4 bases from J, the junction contained 7 bases not matched to a gene. From germline, CDR1 is KGHSH and CDR2 LQKENI. This CDR3 has 17 amino acids. Generated by immunoSEQ multiplex PCR, the TCRdb table keeps only in-frame clones and is missing some. Of 66,000 or so clones listed, 70% to 80% are singletons. This clonotype originated in an adult in good health. The source material was peripheral blood, sampled on day 0 of MenACWY control vaccination. The V call is TRBV18, the J call TRBJ2-2; TRBD1 matches 8 bases. CDR3 nucleotide sequence: TGTGCCAGCTCACCACCTTCGACAGGGGTGATCACCGGGGAGCTGTTTTTT. It codes for CASSPPSTGVITGELFF.